This T cell receptor (beta chain) comes out of a study of blood T cell repertoires in COVID-19. Overall study context: The United States, Italy and Spain provided the acute and convalescent COVID-19 samples. From T cells, B-cell-depleted T cells, or PBMCs came the material, which was cDNA or gDNA.

V shed 4 bases and J shed 1 base, with 6 bases lying between them. Germline CDR1 and CDR2: SGHRS and YFSETQ. The CDR3 has 13 residues. Original analysis: From reference gene primer amplification, estimates of nucleated cell counts were derived. Measured with immunoSEQ multiplex PCR; TCRdb has only the in-frame clones, and not every one. Clone size and V and J calls were adopted from that table, with D and trimming inferred from the DNA. The repertoire includes some 110,000 clones, roughly 87% of them detected once, and roughly 4.5% sits in the top ten. The source is a man aged 50 to 59 with acute or convalescent COVID-19. This rearrangement joins TRBV5-1 to TRBJ2-1; D is ambiguous. Input material: peripheral blood. The CDR3 coding sequence is TGCGCCAGCAGCAATAGATCCTACAATGAGCAGTTCTTC. This codes for CASSNRSYNEQFF.